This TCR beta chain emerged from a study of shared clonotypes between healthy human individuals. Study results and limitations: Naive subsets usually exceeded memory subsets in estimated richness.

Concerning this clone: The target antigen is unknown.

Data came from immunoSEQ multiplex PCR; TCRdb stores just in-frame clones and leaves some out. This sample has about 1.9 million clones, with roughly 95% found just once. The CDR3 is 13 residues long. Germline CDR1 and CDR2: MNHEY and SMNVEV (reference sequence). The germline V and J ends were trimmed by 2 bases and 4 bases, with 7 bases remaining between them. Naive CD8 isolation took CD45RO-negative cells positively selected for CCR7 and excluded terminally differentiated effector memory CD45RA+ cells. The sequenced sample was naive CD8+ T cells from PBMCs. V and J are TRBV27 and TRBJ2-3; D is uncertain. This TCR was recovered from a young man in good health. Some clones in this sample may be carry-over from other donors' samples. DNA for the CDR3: TGTGCCAGCAGTTTAAATCAGGCAGATACGCAGTATTTT. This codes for CASSLNQADTQYF.